One sample yielded the 32 T cell receptor beta chains listed below, sequenced in a study of beta chain features in type 1 diabetes. Reverse transcription of all isolated RNA meant that expressed TCRB transcripts were sequenced. Assay: immunoSEQ multiplex PCR; the TCRdb copy retains only in-frame clones and omits some. The table includes approximately 400,000 clones, roughly 16% detected once. Sequencing was performed on naive CD4+ T cells from blood. Source of these receptors: a woman aged 18-29 years in good health.

The chain is built from TRBV29-1 and TRBJ1-1; 9 nucleotides agree with TRBD1. There are 13 residues in the CDR3. Trimming took 7 bases from V and 1 from J; bases not matched to a gene: 4. The germline V gene has CDR1 SQVTM and CDR2 ANQGSEA. CDR3: CSGTGQGNTEAFF. In DNA, the CDR3 is TGCAGCGGGACGGGACAGGGGAACACTGAAGCTTTCTTT.

The sample holds a few counts of this clone. V usage is TRBV18 and J usage is TRBJ2-6; TRBD1 might be the D (6 bases). CDR1 and CDR2 from the germline V gene are KGHSH and LQKENI. The CDR3 totals 18 residues. V shed 2 bases and J shed 0 bases, with 14 bases lying between them. The CDR3 is CASSPIRDTYSGANVLTF. CDR3 nucleotide sequence: TGTGCCAGCTCACCAATCCGGGACACCTACTCTGGGGCCAACGTCCTGACTTTC.

This clone was counted a few times. The V gene is TRBV27, the J gene TRBJ2-5; the D gene is possibly TRBD2 (5 bases). CDR3 length equals 14 residues. V lost 2 bases to trimming and J lost 4 bases, with 11 bases between them. From germline, CDR1 is MNHEY and CDR2 SMNVEV (reference sequence). The CDR3 sequence is CASSLRESGETQYF. In nucleotides, the CDR3 is TGTGCCAGCAGTTTAAGGGAGAGTGGAGAGACCCAGTACTTC.

The CDR3 spells CASSPDFGETQYF. The CDR3 DNA sequence: TGTGCCAGCAGCCCGGACTTCGGGGAGACCCAGTACTTC. This rearrangement joins TRBV14 to TRBJ2-5; D may be TRBD2 (5 bases). CDR1 SGHDN and CDR2 FVKESK come from the germline V gene. This CDR3 is built from 13 residues. V was trimmed by 4 bases and J by 5 bases, leaving 11 bases between them.

This clone was seen a few times. Other DNA sequences of this sample code for an identical CDR3. The chain uses TRBV10-3 and TRBJ2-7, with D perhaps TRBD1 (6 bases). V was clipped by 2 bases and J by 4 bases, with 6 bases between them. Germline CDR1 is ENHRY and CDR2 is SYGVKD. There are 12 residues in the CDR3. The CDR3 is CAISETGYEQYF. The CDR3 DNA reads TGTGCCATCAGTGAGACAGGGTACGAGCAGTACTTC.

The chain joins TRBV6-6 to TRBJ1-2; D not certain. With 6 bases removed from V and 5 bases from J, the gap between germline ends came to 22 bases. This CDR3 is built from 16 residues. Germline-derived CDR1 and CDR2 are MNHNY and SVGAGI (reference sequence). CDR3 sequence: CASRTPGEIDFYGYTF. The CDR3 DNA reads as TGTGCCAGCAGGACGCCCGGCGAGATCGACTTTTATGGCTACACCTTC.

This chain links TRBV29-1 with TRBJ2-1, with 11 bases lining up with TRBD2. CDR1 and CDR2 from the germline V gene are SQVTM and ANQGSEA. The CDR3 is 15 residues long. V lost 3 bases and J lost 8; bases outside the gene matches: 9. The CDR3 is CSVDRTSGLTHEQFF. The CDR3 region has the DNA TGCAGCGTTGATAGGACTAGCGGGTTAACTCATGAGCAGTTCTTC.

There are a few counts of this clone. The gene calls are TRBV29-1 and TRBJ1-1; TRBD1 is a possible D gene (6 bases). Germline lookup yields CDR1 SQVTM and CDR2 ANQGSEA. CDR3 size: 14 residues. Trimming stripped 4 bases from V and 0 bases from J, with 12 bases between. CDR3 in amino acids: CSVVQGSMNTEAFF. The CDR3 nucleotides read TGCAGCGTTGTTCAGGGGAGCATGAACACTGAAGCTTTCTTT.

The chain recombines TRBV27 with TRBJ2-1; D is perhaps TRBD1 (6 bases). Looked up from germline, CDR1 is MNHEY and CDR2 is SMNVEV (reference sequence). V was shortened by 3 bases and J by 0 bases, with 15 bases between the two germline ends. The CDR3 covers 17 residues. CDR3 residues: CASSFFKTGGSYNEQFF. The CDR3 coding sequence is TGTGCCAGCAGTTTTTTTAAGACAGGAGGCTCCTACAATGAGCAGTTCTTC.

The table lists this clone with a few counts. This chain links TRBV28 with TRBJ1-1; TRBD1 is a possible D gene (6 bases). The V end was cut by 4 bases, the J end by 5 bases, with 11 bases between. The CDR3 sequence is 13 residues long. Germline V CDR1 and CDR2: MDHEN, SYDVKM. DNA for the CDR3: TGTGCCAGCAGTTCCACAGGGTTTACTGAAGCTTTCTTT. Protein: CASSSTGFTEAFF.

This sequence joins TRBV7-9 and TRBJ2-7, with TRBD2 matching 7 bases. V lost 6 bases, J lost 2 bases, and 4 bases stayed unmatched. The CDR3 has 13 amino acids. Germline CDR1 is SEHNR and CDR2 is FQNEAQ (reference sequence). The CDR3, as DNA: TGTGCCAGCAGTATAGCGGGTGCCTACGAGCAGTACTTC. It codes for CASSIAGAYEQYF.

The sample holds a few counts of this clone. J is TRBJ1-2 and V is TRBV4-3; the match to TRBD1 covers 7 bases. This CDR3 comprises 15 residues. Germline V gene data show CDR1 as LGHNA and CDR2 as YSLEER. Trimming took 4 bases from V and 4 from J; bases not matched to a gene: 9. The CDR3 reads CASSRGDSQTYGYTF. CDR3 coding DNA: TGCGCCAGCAGCCGAGGGGACAGCCAGACCTATGGCTACACCTTC.

A few counts support this clone. This sequence joins TRBV5-1 and TRBJ2-2; a possible D gene is TRBD2 (5 bases). Germline loops: CDR1 SGHRS, CDR2 YFSETQ. The CDR3 contains 13 residues. Trimming took 0 bases from V and 6 from J, leaving 6 bases between them. DNA of the CDR3: TGCGCCAGCAGCTTGGGAGGGCCCGGGGAGCTGTTTTTT. Translation: CASSLGGPGELFF. Supplemented by reference TRBV5-1 and TRBJ2-2, the full variable domain reads KAGVTQTPRYLIKTRGQQVTLSCSPISGHRSVSWYQQTPGQGLQFLFEYFSETQRNKGNFPGRFSGRQFSNSRSEMNVSTLELGDSALYLCASSLGGPGELFFGEGSRLTVL.

This sequence joins TRBV29-1 and TRBJ1-1; D unresolved. V lost 3 bases and J lost 0, with 8 bases in between. The CDR3 is 13 amino acids. In germline, CDR1 is SQVTM, CDR2 ANQGSEA. CDR3: CSVEGPLNTEAFF. As DNA, the CDR3 is TGCAGCGTTGAGGGCCCACTGAACACTGAAGCTTTCTTT.

There are a few counts of this clone. V is TRBV7-9 and J is TRBJ2-7; the D gene is possibly TRBD1 (5 bases). CDR1 and CDR2 from the germline V gene are SEHNR and FQNEAQ (reference sequence). V was pared by 4 bases and J by 2 bases, with 9 bases between. The CDR3 contains 13 residues. CDR3 protein: CASSSPRAYEQYF. Written as DNA, the CDR3 is TGTGCCAGCAGCTCCCCCAGGGCCTACGAGCAGTACTTC.

This rearrangement joins TRBV7-9 to TRBJ2-2; TRBD2 matches at 7 bases. Germline CDR1 and CDR2: SEHNR and FQNEAQ (reference sequence). With V trimmed by 2 bases and J by 4 bases, 13 bases remained unmatched. The CDR3 extends over 18 amino acids. DNA of the CDR3: TGTGCCAGCAGCTTACGATCTGGGGCGGGAGAGTTCACCGGGGAGCTGTTTTTT. This gives the protein CASSLRSGAGEFTGELFF.

This clone was counted only a few times. This chain uses TRBV12-5 with TRBJ2-1; 7 bases map to TRBD2. Unmatched junction bases numbered 11, after V lost 6 bases and J lost 0 bases. There are 17 residues in the CDR3. Germline CDR1 is LGHNT and CDR2 is FRNRAP. The chain's CDR3 is CASGPSGRLSSYNEQFF. CDR3 coding DNA: TGTGCTAGTGGCCCTAGCGGCCGACTTAGCTCCTACAATGAGCAGTTCTTC. The complete variable domain, with remaining parts taken from reference TRBV12-5 and TRBJ2-1, reads DARVTQTPRHKVTEMGQEVTMRCQPILGHNTVFWYRQTMMQGLELLAYFRNRAPLDDSGMPKDRFSAEMPDATLATLKIQPSEPRDSAVYFCASGPSGRLSSYNEQFFGPGTRLTVL.

This clone came up a few times. This chain links TRBV5-1 with TRBJ2-7; 7 bases map to TRBD1. V shed 0 bases, J shed 2 bases, and the junction held 5 bases outside the gene matches. This CDR3 has 15 amino acids. Per the germline V gene, CDR1 is SGHRS and CDR2 is YFSETQ. For the CDR3, the DNA is TGCGCCAGCAGCTTGGGGGGGACAGTCACCTACGAGCAGTACTTC. This gives the protein CASSLGGTVTYEQYF. The whole variable domain, filled in from reference TRBV5-1 and TRBJ2-7, reads KAGVTQTPRYLIKTRGQQVTLSCSPISGHRSVSWYQQTPGQGLQFLFEYFSETQRNKGNFPGRFSGRQFSNSRSEMNVSTLELGDSALYLCASSLGGTVTYEQYFGPGTRLTVT.

This clone was found a few times. This sequence joins TRBV2 and TRBJ2-1; 10 bases are a match to TRBD2. This CDR3 has 18 residues. V dropped 2 bases and J dropped 6; count of bases not matched to a gene: 13. Germline V gene lookup returns CDR1 SNHLY and CDR2 FYNNEI. As DNA, the CDR3 is TGTGCCAGCAGTGAACAAGGTCTAGCGGGAGTGTCACCCAATGAGCAGTTCTTC. Translating it yields CASSEQGLAGVSPNEQFF.

This clone was counted a few times. The rearrangement joins TRBV6-1 to TRBJ1-2; tentative D call: TRBD1 (5 bases). V dropped 4 bases and J dropped 4 bases, with 16 bases sitting between them. The V gene's germline CDR1 is MNHNS and CDR2 SASEGT. The CDR3 extends over 15 amino acids. The CDR3 reads CASSASVDSFYGYTF. The DNA for the CDR3 is TGTGCCAGCAGTGCGAGCGTCGACAGCTTCTATGGCTACACCTTC.

This clone was picked up a small number of times. CDR3 nucleotides: TGTGCCAGCAGCCCTACCCTACTAGCGGGAGGGCTGGGTGAGCAGTTCTTC. This gives the protein CASSPTLLAGGLGEQFF. This chain connects TRBV5-4 to TRBJ2-1; TRBD2 matches 13 bases. The trim removed 4 bases at V and 9 bases at J, leaving 13 bases unmatched. Germline V gene data show CDR1 as SGHNT and CDR2 as YYREEE (reference sequence). The CDR3 extends over 17 amino acids.

The V gene is TRBV27, the J gene TRBJ2-4, with D unclear. Trimming took off 0 bases at V and 8 bases at J, with 8 bases between the two ends. CDR1 and CDR2 from the germline V gene are MNHEY and SMNVEV (reference sequence). This CDR3 has 13 amino acids. The CDR3 loop reads CASSLSPVDIQYF. CDR3 DNA sequence: TGTGCCAGCAGTTTATCTCCGGTTGACATTCAGTACTTC.

The V gene is TRBV7-2, the J gene TRBJ2-1, with a tentative D call TRBD2 (6 bases). This CDR3 has 13 residues. The ends were cut back, 5 bases at V and 3 bases at J, with 8 bases in the middle. Germline CDR1 and CDR2: SGHTA and FQGNSA. The CDR3 region is CASSGTDYNEQFF. CDR3 bases: TGTGCCAGCAGCGGGACTGACTACAATGAGCAGTTCTTC.

The genes are TRBV27 and TRBJ1-4; weak D call: TRBD1 (5 bases). V shed 5 bases and J shed 8 bases, with 18 bases lying between them. The CDR3 totals 15 residues. Germline V gene data show CDR1 as MNHEY and CDR2 as SMNVEV (reference sequence). The CDR3 coding sequence is TGTGCCAGCAGTCCCCTGGGAGGGGAGGTCGAAAAACTGTTTTTT. It is translated as CASSPLGGEVEKLFF.

V gene TRBV28 combines with J gene TRBJ2-7, with TRBD1 matching over 7 bases. The length of the CDR3 is 14 residues. Trimming removed 6 bases from V and 4 bases from J; junction bases left unmatched: 9. Germline-derived CDR1 and CDR2 are MDHEN and SYDVKM. This CDR3 reads CASSRYPGGYEQYF. The CDR3, as DNA: TGTGCCAGCAGCCGCTACCCAGGGGGTTACGAGCAGTACTTC.

The CDR3 loop reads CAISELQGSHRYF. In nucleotides, the CDR3 is TGTGCCATCAGTGAACTTCAGGGGTCCCATCGGTACTTC. The rearrangement uses TRBV10-3 and TRBJ2-7; the D gene is possibly TRBD1 (6 bases). Germline V gene data show CDR1 as ENHRY and CDR2 as SYGVKD. CDR3 length equals 13 residues. The V gene lost 3 bases and the J gene lost 12 bases, with 18 bases spanning the gap.

The chain couples TRBV19 to TRBJ2-7; tentative D call: TRBD2 (5 bases). The length of the CDR3 is 14 residues. The ends were cut back, 6 bases at V and 2 bases at J, with 14 bases in the middle. The V gene's germline CDR1 is LNHDA and CDR2 SQIVND (reference sequence). Here the CDR3 DNA reads TGTGCCAGTAGCCCCGGACGGGAACCCTACGAGCAGTACTTC. Translated: CASSPGREPYEQYF.

This clone was picked up a small number of times. This chain uses TRBV7-2 with TRBJ2-7, with D hard to call. Germline V gives CDR1 SGHTA, CDR2 FQGNSA. Trimming stripped 11 bases from V and 1 base from J, with 12 bases between. The CDR3 contains 12 residues. CDR3 bases: TGTGCCTCCTCCCTCGGGTCCTACGAGCAGTACTTC. This codes for CASSLGSYEQYF.

The chain uses TRBV7-6 and TRBJ2-5; 8 nucleotides agree with TRBD1. The V and J ends lost 4 bases and 5 bases, in that order; junction bases with no gene match: 6. Germline CDR1 SGHVS, CDR2 FNYEAQ. CDR3 length: 14 amino acids. CDR3 nucleotide sequence: TGTGCCAGCAGCTCCGGACAGGGATTGGAGACCCAGTACTTC. This sequence encodes CASSSGQGLETQYF. The entire variable domain, with the rest obtained from reference TRBV7-6 and TRBJ2-5, is as follows: GAGVSQSPRYKVTKRGQDVALRCDPISGHVSLYWYRQALGQGPEFLTYFNYEAQQDKSGLPNDRFSAERPEGSISTLTIQRTEQRDSAMYRCASSSGQGLETQYFGPGTRLLVL.

The chain is built from TRBV28 and TRBJ2-5, with a tentative D call TRBD1 (5 bases). Germline V CDR1 and CDR2: MDHEN, SYDVKM. The CDR3 sequence is 13 residues long. Trimming pared 10 bases from V and 1 base from J, leaving 13 bases between. CDR3 DNA sequence: TGTGCCATTACGTCAGGGCCCCAAGAGACCCAGTACTTC. It encodes CAITSGPQETQYF.

This clone turned up a few times. The V and J genes are TRBV18 and TRBJ1-2, with D possibly matching TRBD1 (5 bases). This CDR3 spans 14 amino acids. V was pared by 6 bases and J by 4 bases, with 15 bases between. CDR1 and CDR2 from the germline V gene are KGHSH and LQKENI. The CDR3 DNA reads TGTGCCAGCTCCCCGGACAAGGCTGGCTATGGCTACACCTTC. It translates to CASSPDKAGYGYTF.

In its sample, this clone was seen a few times. The chain combines TRBV27 with TRBJ1-3; the D gene is possibly TRBD1 (5 bases). The germline V and J ends were trimmed by 5 bases and 0 bases, with 8 bases remaining between them. Germline CDR1 and CDR2: MNHEY and SMNVEV (reference sequence). CDR3 length: 14 amino acids. The CDR3 region has the DNA TGTGCCAGCAGTCTGGGGGGCTCTGGAAACACCATATATTTT. Translation: CASSLGGSGNTIYF.